This entry describes one TCR beta chain. The antigen remains undetermined. This sample was included in a study of shared clonotypes between healthy human individuals. Broader study findings: Compared with clonotypes that all four donors shared, non-shared clonotypes had lower generation probabilities.

Splitting of each subset's genomic DNA was done evenly across several immunoSEQ plates. The authors loaded 150 to 250 ng DNA, 27,000 or so T cell genomes, into sorted-subset replicate PCRs. Sequencing was performed with immunoSEQ multiplex PCR; in TCRdb, only in-frame clones are kept and a portion is missing. The sample has more than 1,200,000 clones, approximately 98.5% seen once. Each sample came from a Caucasian adult donor living in Nashville, Tennessee. The V end was cut by 6 bases, the J end by 3 bases, with 14 bases between. Per germline, CDR1 SNHLY and CDR2 FYNNEI. The CDR3 spans 15 residues. This rearrangement joins TRBV2 to TRBJ2-2; possibly TRBD1 for D (5 bases). Sequenced sample: naive CD4+ T cells sorted from blood. Noted subset: CD45RA+ positively selected. The clonotype comes from a man younger than 45 in good health. As DNA, the CDR3 is TGTGCCAGCAGGGGTAAGGGGCTCTACACCGGGGAGCTGTTTTTT. This gives the protein CASRGKGLYTGELFF.